The 24 T cell receptor beta chains in this list originate from one sample, sequenced in a study of T cells after posttransplantation cyclophosphamide. A marrow graft followed busulfan-fludarabine conditioning, with cyclophosphamide on days +3 and +4. Clones were sequenced by immunoSEQ multiplex PCR, and TCRdb holds only the in-frame ones, with some missing. This sample has roughly 42,000 clones, with 80% to 95% found just once. This specimen consisted of PBMCs, obtained just over 60 days after allogeneic stem cell transplant with posttransplant cyclophosphamide. The origin of the receptors is a male patient over 55 who received an allogeneic stem cell transplant from a related donor and was CMV-positive. Some T cells may possibly be graft donor cells.

The V gene is TRBV7-2, the J gene TRBJ2-1; possibly TRBD1 for D (6 bases). CDR3 length: 13 amino acids. Trimming took off 5 bases at V and 12 bases at J, with 17 bases between the two ends. Germline V gene sequence: CDR1 SGHTA, CDR2 FQGNSA. The CDR3 protein is CASSQDRIQGQFF. CDR3 in DNA: TGTGCCAGCAGCCAGGACAGAATACAGGGGCAGTTCTTC.

The chain is built from TRBV29-1 and TRBJ2-7; TRBD2 matches at 12 bases. J lost 6 bases, V lost 5 bases, and 5 bases had no gene match. In germline, CDR1 is SQVTM, CDR2 ANQGSEA. The length of the CDR3 is 13 residues. The CDR3 sequence: CSVTSGGFGEQYV. The CDR3 DNA reads as TGCAGCGTTACTAGCGGGGGGTTCGGCGAGCAGTACGTC.

V usage is TRBV5-8 and J usage is TRBJ1-6; 8 positions match TRBD1. Per the germline V gene, CDR1 is SGHTS and CDR2 is YDEGEE. The junction had 9 bases not matched to a gene; V was cut back by 6 bases and J by 7 bases. CDR3 length: 15 residues. CDR3 in amino acids: CASTILRQGNSPLHF. The CDR3 DNA reads as TGTGCCAGCACCATACTTAGACAGGGGAATTCACCCCTCCACTTT.

The V gene is TRBV5-8, the J gene TRBJ2-5; 7 nucleotides line up with TRBD1. There are 16 residues in the CDR3. The V segment lost 6 bases and the J segment 1 base; nucleotides outside the gene matches: 12. The V gene's germline CDR1 is SGHTS and CDR2 YDEGEE. CDR3 in amino acids: CASIGTALTVQETQYF. CDR3 DNA sequence: TGTGCCAGCATCGGGACAGCTCTCACTGTCCAAGAGACCCAGTACTTC.

A remark on this clone: The missing conserved phenylalanine or tryptophan at the end of this CDR3 makes a read error likely. Because the CDR3's place on the DNA is in doubt, the DNA is left out and the CDR3 is given as listed by TCRdb. V usage is TRBV5-4 and J usage is TRBJ2-4; whether TRBD1, the table's D call, matches the DNA was not checked. Germline V gene lookup returns CDR1 SGHNT and CDR2 YYREEE (reference sequence). The CDR3 region is 8 residues in length, termini included. CDR3 in amino acids: CASSMTDK.

The rearrangement joins TRBV4-2 to TRBJ2-1; 9 nucleotides match TRBD2. V lost 1 base, J lost 0 bases, and 1 base stayed unmatched. CDR3 length: 16 residues. From germline, CDR1 is LGHNA and CDR2 YNFKEQ. CDR3 residues: CASSQGAGGSYNEQFF. Here the CDR3 DNA reads TGTGCCAGCAGCCAAGGAGCGGGGGGCTCCTACAATGAGCAGTTCTTC.

The chain joins TRBV7-6 to TRBJ2-5; 7 bases agree with TRBD2. This CDR3 is built from 13 residues. The germline CDR1 and CDR2 sequences are SGHVS and FNYEAQ. After removal of 3 bases from V and 11 bases from J, the junction contained 9 bases not matched to a gene. For the CDR3, the DNA is TGTGCCAGCAGCTTTACTAGCGAGGTAGAGCAGTACTTC. This codes for CASSFTSEVEQYF.

This chain links TRBV5-1 with TRBJ2-1; 12 bases map to TRBD1. CDR3 size: 16 residues. V was clipped by 4 bases and J by 2 bases; unmatched bases: 4. CDR1 is SGHRS, CDR2 YFSETQ, per germline. The CDR3 reads CASSGGTGGTYNEQFF. CDR3 coding DNA: TGCGCCAGCAGCGGGGGGACAGGGGGCACCTACAATGAGCAGTTCTTC.

The V call is TRBV5-1, the J call TRBJ2-3; weak D call: TRBD1 (5 bases). Germline CDR1 is SGHRS and CDR2 is YFSETQ. The CDR3 contains 14 residues. The V and J ends lost 6 bases and 1 base respectively, with 12 bases between them. This chain's CDR3 is CASTTLQGTDTQYF. DNA for the CDR3: TGCGCCAGCACCACCTTACAGGGCACAGATACGCAGTATTTT.

This clone showed up just once. The V call is TRBV5-5, the J call TRBJ2-1, with 8 bases identical to TRBD2. Germline V lookup: CDR1 SGHKS, CDR2 YYEKEE (reference sequence). Unmatched junction bases numbered 8, after V lost 1 base and J lost 8 bases. CDR3 length: 15 amino acids. CDR3 loop: CASSLSPGGVDEQFF. The CDR3 nucleotides read TGTGCCAGCAGCTTGAGTCCGGGAGGGGTCGATGAGCAGTTCTTC.

The genes are TRBV29-1 and TRBJ1-1, with 7 bases identical to TRBD1. From germline, CDR1 is SQVTM and CDR2 ANQGSEA. This CDR3 contains 14 residues. With V trimmed by 8 bases and J by 3 bases, 12 bases remained unmatched. In DNA, the CDR3 is TGCAGCATCAACCAGGGGGGCTTGGACACTGAAGCTTTCTTT. It translates to CSINQGGLDTEAFF.

Of note for this clone: This sample also contains other DNA sequences that code for the same CDR3. The chain combines TRBV14 with TRBJ1-1; the D gene is possibly TRBD1 (5 bases). Trimming left V 4 bases short and J 9 bases short, with 15 bases between. This CDR3 comprises 13 residues. In germline, CDR1 is SGHDN, CDR2 FVKESK. CDR3 region: CASSLGRGSQAFF. The CDR3 DNA reads as TGTGCCAGCAGCCTCGGGAGGGGCTCTCAAGCTTTCTTT.

This clone showed up just a few times. The chain combines TRBV29-1 with TRBJ1-1; D unclear. Looked up from germline, CDR1 is SQVTM and CDR2 is ANQGSEA. With 1 base removed from V and 4 bases from J, the gap between germline ends came to 16 bases. The CDR3 spans 15 residues. The CDR3 is CSVEGRRTAGTEAFF. CDR3 DNA sequence: TGCAGCGTTGAAGGTCGGAGGACCGCTGGCACTGAAGCTTTCTTT.

The CDR3 DNA sequence: TGCGCCAGCAGCTTGGAGGGGACAGGAAACCAGCCCCAGCATTTT. It translates to CASSLEGTGNQPQHF. The chain joins TRBV5-1 to TRBJ1-5, with 8 bases fitting TRBD1. The germline V gene has CDR1 SGHRS and CDR2 YFSETQ. The length of the CDR3 is 15 residues. Trimming took 0 bases from V and 7 from J; bases not matched to a gene: 6.

This chain connects TRBV7-6 to TRBJ1-2, with 7 positions matching TRBD1. V was clipped by 5 bases and J by 8 bases; unmatched bases: 11. Germline lookup yields CDR1 SGHVS and CDR2 FNYEAQ. CDR3 length: 14 residues. CDR3 nucleotide sequence: TGTGCCAGCAGCCCCCGCGAAGGGGGCCGAGGCTACACCTTC. Its protein is CASSPREGGRGYTF.

The rearrangement joins TRBV29-1 to TRBJ1-2; 10 bases are shared with TRBD1. Per germline, CDR1 SQVTM and CDR2 ANQGSEA. The V gene end was trimmed by 7 bases and the J gene end by 7 bases; junction bases not matched to a gene: 3. CDR3 size: 11 residues. The CDR3 DNA sequence: TGCAGCGGGGGACAGGGGACTGGCTACACCTTC. The encoded protein is CSGGQGTGYTF.

This chain joins TRBV6-4 and TRBJ2-3; 12 bases fit TRBD1. The length of the CDR3 is 15 residues. In germline, CDR1 is MRHNA, CDR2 SNTAGT. Trimming at V came to 6 bases and at J to 3 bases, leaving 4 bases not matched to a gene. The CDR3 protein is CASSPGQGATDTQYF. The CDR3 DNA reads as TGTGCCAGCAGCCCGGGACAGGGGGCTACAGATACGCAGTATTTT.

This chain links TRBV7-2 with TRBJ2-1, with 13 bases fitting TRBD2. The CDR3 runs to 15 residues. CDR1 SGHTA and CDR2 FQGNSA come from the germline V gene. V gave up 5 bases and J gave up 8 bases; unmatched junction bases: 6. DNA of the CDR3: TGTGCCAGCAGCCCCCGGACTAGCGGGGGCCATGAGCAGTTCTTC. Amino acids: CASSPRTSGGHEQFF.

The gene calls are TRBV18 and TRBJ1-2, with TRBD1 matching 7 bases. With V trimmed by 5 bases and J by 5 bases, 14 bases remained unmatched. Germline V gene sequence: CDR1 KGHSH, CDR2 LQKENI. This CDR3 has 16 amino acids. CDR3 residues: CASSFRQGSEAYGYTF. CDR3 in DNA: TGTGCCAGCTCATTCCGACAGGGCTCGGAGGCATATGGCTACACCTTC.

J is TRBJ1-5 and V is TRBV10-1; 8 bases are shared with TRBD1. The CDR3 has 16 residues. Germline V CDR1 and CDR2: WNHNN, SYGVQD (reference sequence). The trim removed 7 bases at V and 0 bases at J, leaving 8 bases unmatched. The CDR3 nucleotides are TGCGCCAGCACCCATCCGACAGGGGTTAGCAATCAGCCCCAGCATTTT. As protein: CASTHPTGVSNQPQHF.

The gene calls are TRBV30 and TRBJ1-5, with 7 bases aligning to TRBD1. V was pared by 7 bases and J by 1 base, with 13 bases of the junction left unmatched. The CDR3 has 16 amino acids. In germline, CDR1 is GTSNPN, CDR2 SVGIG (reference sequence). CDR3: CALTRQGMRSNQPQHF. In nucleotides, the CDR3 is TGTGCCTTGACCCGACAGGGAATGCGGAGCAATCAGCCCCAGCATTTT.

This chain connects TRBV6-6 to TRBJ2-4; D might be TRBD1 (7 bases). Trimming removed 0 bases at V and 16 bases at J, with 16 bases between. Germline V gene sequence: CDR1 MNHNY, CDR2 SVGAGI (reference sequence). The CDR3 extends over 13 amino acids. The CDR3 region is CASSYSVQGTHYF. CDR3 nucleotides: TGTGCCAGCAGTTACTCGGTACAGGGGACTCATTACTTC.

V is TRBV27 and J is TRBJ2-3, with D unresolved. The CDR3 length is 14 residues. Trimming took off 6 bases at V and 3 bases at J, with 13 bases between the two ends. Germline V gene sequence: CDR1 MNHEY, CDR2 SMNVEV (reference sequence). The CDR3 bases are TGTGCCAGCAGGGTAGCCCTCGCGACAGATACGCAGTATTTT. Protein product: CASRVALATDTQYF.

V is TRBV7-8 and J is TRBJ2-7; 7 nucleotides align to TRBD1. This CDR3 comprises 15 residues. Per germline, CDR1 SGHVS and CDR2 FQNEAQ. With V trimmed by 5 bases and J by 3 bases, 10 bases remained unmatched. CDR3 sequence: CASSQWDSENYEQYF. CDR3 bases: TGTGCCAGCAGCCAGTGGGACAGTGAGAACTACGAGCAGTACTTC.